These 27 T cell receptor beta chains came from one sample sequenced in a study of early T cells in non-severe SARS-CoV-2 infection. TCRdb re-called the 5' RACE reads through MiXCR, storing one row per CDR3 protein. The table records roughly 80,000 distinct CDR3 sequences, about 10% of them present only once. Source: whole blood, taken at baseline. The origin of the receptors is an adult who was a healthcare worker with PCR-confirmed SARS-CoV-2 infection or an uninfected control (not recorded which).

The J gene is TRBJ2-2, the V gene TRBV18; D is possibly TRBD2 (5 bases). The CDR3 consists of 15 residues. The germline V and J ends were trimmed by 3 bases and 2 bases, with 10 bases remaining between them. From germline, CDR1 is KGHSH and CDR2 LQKENI. CDR3 nucleotides: TGTGCCAGCTCACCCCGGGGATCTAACACCGGGGAGCTGTTTTTT. It translates to CASSPRGSNTGELFF.

The chain carries TRBV21-1 and TRBJ1-1; the DNA was not compared with TRBD1, the D call given in the table. TRBV21-1 is a listed pseudogene. This CDR3 is 15 amino acids long. The DNA for the CDR3 is TGTGCCAGCAGCAAAGTGGACAGGGTGAACACTGAAGCTTTCTTT. Amino acids: CASSKVDRVNTEAFF.

This chain connects TRBV29-1 to TRBJ1-1; D unresolved. CDR1 is SQVTM and CDR2 is ANQGSEA in the germline V gene. CDR3 length equals 13 residues. The germline V and J ends were trimmed by 5 bases and 4 bases, with 14 bases remaining between them. CDR3 DNA sequence: TGCAGCGTTCGGGCTGCACCTGGCACTGAAGCTTTCTTT. This sequence encodes CSVRAAPGTEAFF.

This chain uses TRBV5-4 with TRBJ2-6, with TRBD1 as a possible D gene (7 bases). Germline V gives CDR1 SGHNT, CDR2 YYREEE (reference sequence). V was trimmed by 4 bases and J by 0 bases, leaving 14 bases between them. The CDR3 covers 17 residues. This CDR3 reads CASSPQGGNSGANVLTF. The CDR3 DNA follows: TGTGCCAGCAGCCCCCAGGGGGGAAACTCTGGGGCCAACGTCCTGACTTTC.

This clonotype was seen repeatedly, ten times or more. J is TRBJ2-7 and V is TRBV5-6, with 13 bases identical to TRBD2. V trimming: 4 bases; J trimming: 7 bases; junction bases outside the gene matches: 11. CDR3 size: 16 residues. The germline CDR1 and CDR2 sequences are SGHDT and YYEEEE. The CDR3 bases are TGTGCCAGCAGCCCCACACCGGGACTAGCGGGGATAGAGCAGTACTTC. Translated, it gives CASSPTPGLAGIEQYF.

At least ten counts were recorded for this clonotype. The chain combines TRBV20-1 with TRBJ1-1, with a tentative D call TRBD1 (5 bases). The CDR3 spans 15 residues. V shed 1 base and J shed 0 bases, with 12 bases lying between them. Germline V gene lookup returns CDR1 DFQATT and CDR2 SNEGSKA (reference sequence). CDR3 sequence reads: CSARGQGGMNTEAFF. CDR3 DNA: TGCAGTGCTAGAGGTCAGGGAGGGATGAACACTGAAGCTTTCTTT.

The table lists this clonotype with many counts. The rearrangement links TRBV12-5 to TRBJ2-1, with 8 bases that match TRBD2. CDR1 LGHNT and CDR2 FRNRAP come from the germline V gene. This CDR3 comprises 15 residues. Trimming removed 7 bases from V and 6 bases from J; junction bases left unmatched: 11. CDR3 DNA: TGTGCTAGTGCCCCCCGCGGGGGGCCCCTCAATGAGCAGTTCTTC. This gives the protein CASAPRGGPLNEQFF.

This clonotype came up a few times. The chain couples TRBV4-2 to TRBJ2-5; D is possibly TRBD2 (5 bases). The CDR3 runs 16 residues. CDR1 and CDR2 from the germline V gene are LGHNA and YNFKEQ. V dropped 2 bases and J dropped 3 bases, with 16 bases sitting between them. In nucleotides, the CDR3 is TGTGCCAGCAGCCAAACCGCTCACCGGGGTGAAGAGACCCAGTACTTC. Translating it yields CASSQTAHRGEETQYF.

The rearrangement links TRBV7-2 to TRBJ2-3, with D tentatively TRBD1 or TRBD2 (6 bases each). Germline CDR1 SGHTA, CDR2 FQGNSA. The CDR3 sequence is 17 residues long. The ends were cut back, 3 bases at V and 0 bases at J, with 16 bases in the middle. The CDR3 here is CASSFGGRVASTDTQYF. CDR3 nucleotide sequence: TGTGCCAGCAGCTTCGGGGGCAGGGTAGCTAGCACAGATACGCAGTATTTT.

This clonotype occurred many times. The junction differs from germline at one of its ends, possibly a read error. The chain uses TRBV28 and TRBJ2-2; TRBD2 aligns across 7 bases. The CDR3 has 16 residues. CDR1 is MDHEN, CDR2 SYDVKM, per germline. CDR3 region: CASSLSPGGRTGELFF. The CDR3, as DNA: TGTGCCAGCAGTTTGTCCCCGGGGGGAAGAACCGGGGAGCTTTTTTTT.

This clonotype has at least ten counts. The chain uses TRBV14 and TRBJ1-1; D is ambiguous. The germline V and J ends were trimmed by 3 bases and 2 bases, with 10 bases remaining between them. The CDR3 totals 14 residues. CDR1 is SGHDN, CDR2 FVKESK, per germline. The CDR3 loop reads CASSHAWENTEAFF. DNA of the CDR3: TGTGCCAGCAGCCATGCCTGGGAAAACACTGAAGCTTTCTTT. The whole variable domain, filled in from reference TRBV14 and TRBJ1-1, reads EAGVTQFPSHSVIEKGQTVTLRCDPISGHDNLYWYRRVMGKEIKFLLHFVKESKQDESGMPNNRFLAERTGGTYSTLKVQPAELEDSGVYFCASSHAWENTEAFFGQGTRLTVV.

V gene TRBV10-3 combines with J gene TRBJ2-1; TRBD2 matches at 7 bases. From germline, CDR1 is ENHRY and CDR2 SYGVKD. The CDR3 has 15 amino acids. V lost 6 bases and J lost 0; bases outside the gene matches: 5. For the CDR3, the DNA is TGTGCCATCAGCGCACTAGCGAGCTCCTACAATGAGCAGTTCTTC. It specifies CAISALASSYNEQFF.

J is TRBJ2-3 and V is TRBV4-3; D is perhaps TRBD2 (6 bases). Germline-derived CDR1 and CDR2 are LGHNA and YSLEER. CDR3 size: 16 residues. Trimming cost V 0 bases and J 1 base, with 11 bases left between them. In nucleotides, the CDR3 is TGCGCCAGCAGCCAAGATCACCAGCGGGGCACAGATACGCAGTATTTT. Translated, it gives CASSQDHQRGTDTQYF.

This clonotype was seen more than once but under ten times. The chain employs TRBV12-3 or TRBV12-4 and TRBJ1-2, with D possibly matching TRBD1 (6 bases). This CDR3 spans 13 amino acids. V lost 6 bases and J lost 2, with 10 bases in between. The CDR3 DNA reads TGTGCCAGCAGCCGAGACAGGAACTATGGCTACACCTTC. It encodes CASSRDRNYGYTF.

This clonotype was seen many times. The gene calls are TRBV7-3 and TRBJ2-1, with 9 nucleotides matching TRBD2. Per germline, CDR1 SGHTA and CDR2 FQGTGA. V gave up 2 bases and J gave up 9 bases; unmatched junction bases: 2. This CDR3 comprises 13 residues. The CDR3: CASSLAGGPEQFF. In DNA, the CDR3 is TGTGCCAGCAGCTTAGCGGGGGGGCCTGAGCAGTTCTTC. Complete variable domain (other parts from reference TRBV7-3 and TRBJ2-1): GAGVSQTPSNKVTEKGKYVELRCDPISGHTALYWYRQSLGQGPEFLIYFQGTGAADDSGLPNDRFFAVRPEGSVSTLKIQRTERGDSAVYLCASSLAGGPEQFFGPGTRLTVL.

The V and J genes are TRBV4-3 and TRBJ2-7; a possible D gene is TRBD2 (5 bases). CDR3 length equals 13 residues. Germline V CDR1 and CDR2: LGHNA, YSLEER. V was pared by 0 bases and J by 6 bases, with 9 bases between. CDR3 loop: CASSQDFGGEQYF. As DNA, the CDR3 is TGCGCCAGCAGCCAAGACTTCGGAGGCGAGCAGTACTTC.

This clonotype was observed a few times. This chain connects TRBV7-3 to TRBJ2-1, with a weak D call TRBD2 (6 bases). This CDR3 has 17 amino acids. The V end lost 4 bases, the J end lost 10 bases, and 26 bases lay between the germline ends. The germline CDR1 and CDR2 sequences are SGHTA and FQGTGA. The CDR3 protein is CASSSRGFGRDGTEQFF. The CDR3 DNA sequence: TGTGCCAGCAGCTCACGGGGGTTTGGGCGGGACGGCACAGAGCAGTTCTTC.

The chain combines TRBV28 with TRBJ1-2; 7 bases are shared with TRBD1. Losses at the gene ends were 4 bases for V and 0 bases for J; bases not matched to a gene: 2. This CDR3 region has 14 residues. Per germline, CDR1 MDHEN and CDR2 SYDVKM. CDR3 amino acids: CASSYQGANYGYTF. The CDR3 DNA follows: TGTGCCAGCAGTTATCAGGGGGCTAACTATGGCTACACCTTC.

This clonotype occurred a few times. J is TRBJ2-2 and V is TRBV4-3; possibly TRBD1 or TRBD2 for D (6 bases each). The CDR3 is made up of 16 amino acids. Germline V gives CDR1 LGHNA, CDR2 YSLEER. V lost 0 bases and J 5 bases, leaving 13 bases between the germline ends. As DNA, the CDR3 is TGCGCCAGCAGCCAAGATGGACGGGGGCGGACCGGGGAGCTGTTTTTT. It translates to CASSQDGRGRTGELFF.

In its sample, this clonotype was seen a few times. This chain links TRBV7-3 with TRBJ1-1; D gene unclear. The CDR3 length is 16 residues. Germline V gene lookup returns CDR1 SGHTA and CDR2 FQGTGA. V was clipped by 1 base and J by 6 bases, with 18 bases between them. CDR3 in amino acids: CASSLRGVGLASEAFF. For the CDR3, the DNA is TGTGCCAGCAGCTTAAGAGGAGTGGGGTTGGCTTCTGAAGCTTTCTTT.

This clonotype came up a few times. The chain recombines TRBV5-1 with TRBJ2-7, with D hard to call. Trimming pared 3 bases from V and 0 bases from J, leaving 16 bases between. CDR3 length: 16 amino acids. Germline CDR1 and CDR2: SGHRS and YFSETQ. The CDR3 spells CASSWEPATNSYEQYF. The CDR3 DNA is TGCGCCAGCAGCTGGGAACCGGCGACAAACTCCTACGAGCAGTACTTC.

The gene calls are TRBV6-1 and TRBJ2-5, with D unclear. Germline V gene sequence: CDR1 MNHNS, CDR2 SASEGT. The CDR3 has 13 amino acids. The V gene lost 4 bases and the J gene lost 2 bases, with 8 bases spanning the gap. This CDR3 is CASSAGEQETQYF. The DNA of the CDR3 is TGTGCCAGCAGTGCAGGCGAACAAGAGACCCAGTACTTC.

The chain is built from TRBV2 and TRBJ2-4; no firm D call. V was shortened by 6 bases and J by 0 bases, with 9 bases between the two germline ends. CDR3 length equals 14 residues. The germline CDR1 and CDR2 sequences are SNHLY and FYNNEI. The CDR3 loop reads CASRTTLAKNIQYF. As DNA, the CDR3 is TGTGCCAGCAGGACCACACTAGCCAAAAACATTCAGTACTTC.

The chain carries TRBV29-1 and TRBJ2-1, with TRBD1 matching over 8 bases. The J segment lost 9 bases and the V segment lost 7 bases, leaving 8 bases of the junction unmatched. The length of the CDR3 is 12 residues. From germline, CDR1 is SQVTM and CDR2 ANQGSEA. The CDR3 DNA reads TGCAGCGGGGGGTCGACAGGGGTTGAGCAGTTCTTC. Residues: CSGGSTGVEQFF.

This clonotype was counted ten times or more. V gene TRBV20-1 combines with J gene TRBJ2-3, with TRBD2 matching over 9 bases. The germline V gene has CDR1 DFQATT and CDR2 SNEGSKA (reference sequence). With 4 bases clipped from V and 0 bases from J, the junction kept 2 bases outside the gene matches. This CDR3 spans 14 amino acids. This CDR3 is CSAIAGASTDTQYF. Here the CDR3 DNA reads TGCAGTGCTATAGCGGGGGCCAGCACAGATACGCAGTATTTT.

This clonotype was found many times. The genes are TRBV11-2 and TRBJ2-5; TRBD1 is a possible D gene (8 bases). Germline lookup yields CDR1 SGHAT and CDR2 FQNNGV. CDR3 size: 14 residues. Trimming cost V 5 bases and J 5 bases, with 15 bases left between them. DNA of the CDR3: TGTGCCAGCAGCCGACAGGGGAGGGGGGAGACCCAGTACTTC. This sequence encodes CASSRQGRGETQYF.

The chain links TRBV10-3 to TRBJ2-3, with 9 bases matching TRBD1. Germline assignment: CDR1 ENHRY and CDR2 SYGVKD. The length of the CDR3 is 14 residues. Losses at the gene ends were 10 bases for V and 0 bases for J; bases not matched to a gene: 5. The CDR3 DNA is TGTGCCAGCATACAGGGGGCCAGCACAGATACGCAGTATTTT. Translated: CASIQGASTDTQYF.